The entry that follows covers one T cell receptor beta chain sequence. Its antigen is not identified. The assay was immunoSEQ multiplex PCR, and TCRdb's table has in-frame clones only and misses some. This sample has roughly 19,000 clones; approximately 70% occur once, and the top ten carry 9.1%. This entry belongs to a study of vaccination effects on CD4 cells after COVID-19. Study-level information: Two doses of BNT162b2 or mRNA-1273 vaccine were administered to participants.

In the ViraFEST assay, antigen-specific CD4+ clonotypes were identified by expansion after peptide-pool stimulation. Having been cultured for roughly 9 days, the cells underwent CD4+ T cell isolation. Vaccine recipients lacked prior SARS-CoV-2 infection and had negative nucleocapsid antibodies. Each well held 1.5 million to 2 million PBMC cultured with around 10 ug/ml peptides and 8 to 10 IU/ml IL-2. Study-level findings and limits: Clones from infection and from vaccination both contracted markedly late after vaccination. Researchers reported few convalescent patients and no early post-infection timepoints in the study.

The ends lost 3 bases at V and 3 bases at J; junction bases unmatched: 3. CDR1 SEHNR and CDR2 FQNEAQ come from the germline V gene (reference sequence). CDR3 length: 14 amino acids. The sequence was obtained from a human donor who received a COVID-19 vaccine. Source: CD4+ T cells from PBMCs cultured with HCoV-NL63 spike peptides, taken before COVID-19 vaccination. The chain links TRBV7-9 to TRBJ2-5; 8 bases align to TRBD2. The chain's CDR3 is CASSFKAGEETQYF. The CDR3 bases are TGTGCCAGCAGCTTCAAAGCGGGGGAAGAGACCCAGTACTTC.